Reported below is one T cell receptor (beta chain). Its antigen is undetermined. This sample was included in a study of cytomegalovirus exposure and HLA in healthy donors. In the study overall: Membership in the Caucasian-associated ancestry cluster was found for around four fifths of 300 to 500 genotyped donors. Study-wide points: Later analysis demonstrated an association between a missense DCLRE1C variant and TCR beta V- and J-gene trimming. Productive rates of about 87% or about 30% were seen for most TCR beta V segments in an earlier analysis.

Vbeta (60) and Jbeta (13) primers were used in the PCR. Produced via immunoSEQ multiplex PCR; TCRdb's table is partial and in-frame only. The sample lists about 180,000 clones; 77% were seen once. Sequenced: PBMCs. This clonotype originated in a man aged 18 to 30 in good health and CMV-seronegative.

The CDR3 coding sequence is TGTGCCAGCAGCTTAACGTCAGGGGAGCAGTTCTTC. This encodes CASSLTSGEQFF. The chain couples TRBV7-3 to TRBJ2-1; tentative D call: TRBD1 (5 bases). The CDR3 has 12 residues. Germline CDR1 SGHTA, CDR2 FQGTGA. Deletions cut 0 bases from V and 10 bases from J, with 7 bases between.